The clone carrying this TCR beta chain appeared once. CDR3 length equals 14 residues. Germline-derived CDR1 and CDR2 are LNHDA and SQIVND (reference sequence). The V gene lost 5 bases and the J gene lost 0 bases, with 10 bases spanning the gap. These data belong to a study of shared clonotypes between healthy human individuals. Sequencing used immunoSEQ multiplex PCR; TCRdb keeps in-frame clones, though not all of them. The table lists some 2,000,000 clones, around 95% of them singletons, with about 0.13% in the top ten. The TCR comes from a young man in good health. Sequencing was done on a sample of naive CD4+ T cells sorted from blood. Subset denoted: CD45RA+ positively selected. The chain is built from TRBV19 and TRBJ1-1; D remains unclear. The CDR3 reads CASSRRALNTEAFF. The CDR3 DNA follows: TGTGCCAGTAGTCGGAGGGCCTTGAACACTGAAGCTTTCTTT.